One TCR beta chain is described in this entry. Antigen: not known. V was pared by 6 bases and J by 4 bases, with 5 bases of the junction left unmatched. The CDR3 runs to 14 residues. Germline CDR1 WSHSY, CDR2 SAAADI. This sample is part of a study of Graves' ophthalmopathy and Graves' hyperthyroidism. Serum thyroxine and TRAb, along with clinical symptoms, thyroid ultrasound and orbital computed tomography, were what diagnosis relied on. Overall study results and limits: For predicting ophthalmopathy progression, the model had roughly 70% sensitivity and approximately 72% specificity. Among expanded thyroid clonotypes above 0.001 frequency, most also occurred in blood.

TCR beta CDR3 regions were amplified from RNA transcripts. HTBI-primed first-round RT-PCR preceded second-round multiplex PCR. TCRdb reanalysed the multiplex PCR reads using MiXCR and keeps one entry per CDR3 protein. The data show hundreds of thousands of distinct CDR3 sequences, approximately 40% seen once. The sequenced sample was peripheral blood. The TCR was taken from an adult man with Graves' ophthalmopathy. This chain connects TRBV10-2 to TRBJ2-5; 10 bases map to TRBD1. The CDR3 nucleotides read TGCGCCAGCAGCCCGGGACAGGGGCCAGAGACCCAGTACTTC. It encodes CASSPGQGPETQYF.